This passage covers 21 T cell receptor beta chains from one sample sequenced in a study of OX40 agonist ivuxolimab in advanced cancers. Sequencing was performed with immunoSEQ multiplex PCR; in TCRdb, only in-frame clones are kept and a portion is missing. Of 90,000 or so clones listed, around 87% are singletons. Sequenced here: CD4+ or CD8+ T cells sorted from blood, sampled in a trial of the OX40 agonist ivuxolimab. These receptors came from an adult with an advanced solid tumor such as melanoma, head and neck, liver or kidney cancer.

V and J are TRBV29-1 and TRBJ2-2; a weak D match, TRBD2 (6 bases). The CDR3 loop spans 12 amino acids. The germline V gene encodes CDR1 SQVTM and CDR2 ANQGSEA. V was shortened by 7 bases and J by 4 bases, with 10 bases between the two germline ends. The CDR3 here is CSAYGSTGELFF. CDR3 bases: TGCAGCGCCTACGGGAGCACCGGGGAGCTGTTTTTT.

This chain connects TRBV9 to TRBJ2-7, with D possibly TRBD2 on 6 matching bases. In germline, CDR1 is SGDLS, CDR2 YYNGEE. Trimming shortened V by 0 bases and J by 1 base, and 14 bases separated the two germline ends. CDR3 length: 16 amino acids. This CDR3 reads CASSVGDGTLSYEQYF. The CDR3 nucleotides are TGTGCCAGCAGCGTAGGCGACGGGACTCTTTCCTACGAGCAGTACTTC. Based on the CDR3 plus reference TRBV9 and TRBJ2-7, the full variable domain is DSGVTQTPKHLITATGQRVTLRCSPRSGDLSVYWYQQSLDQGLQFLIQYYNGEERAKGNILERFSAQQFPDLHSELNLSSLELGDSALYFCASSVGDGTLSYEQYFGPGTRLTVT.

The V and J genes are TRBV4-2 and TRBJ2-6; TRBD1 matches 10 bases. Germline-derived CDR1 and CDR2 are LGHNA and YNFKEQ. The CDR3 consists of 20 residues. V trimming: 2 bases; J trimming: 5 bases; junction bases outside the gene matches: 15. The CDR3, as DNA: TGTGCCAGCAGCCAAACTAGGCAGGGACAGGGGCCGCCAAGGGCCAACGTCCTGACTTTC. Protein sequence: CASSQTRQGQGPPRANVLTF.

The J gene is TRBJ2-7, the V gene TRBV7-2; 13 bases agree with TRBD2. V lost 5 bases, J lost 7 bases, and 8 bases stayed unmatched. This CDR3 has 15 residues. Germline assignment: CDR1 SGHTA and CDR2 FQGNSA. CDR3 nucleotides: TGTGCCAGCAGCATCGGACTAGCGGGAGCAGAAGAGCAGTACGTC. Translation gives CASSIGLAGAEEQYV.

The CDR3 nucleotides read TGTGCCAGCAGCCAAGCCTCCGGGACAGGGTTGTACGAGCAGTACTTC. Translated: CASSQASGTGLYEQYF. This sequence joins TRBV4-2 and TRBJ2-7; TRBD1 aligns across 9 bases. Trimming cost V 1 base and J 4 bases; bases outside gene matches: 8. CDR3 length: 16 residues. In germline, CDR1 is LGHNA, CDR2 YNFKEQ.

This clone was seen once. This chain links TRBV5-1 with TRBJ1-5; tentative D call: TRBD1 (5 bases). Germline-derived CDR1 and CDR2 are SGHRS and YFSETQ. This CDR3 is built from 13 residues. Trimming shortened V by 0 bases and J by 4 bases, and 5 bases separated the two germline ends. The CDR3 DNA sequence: TGCGCCAGCAGCTTGGGACAGAATCAGCCCCAGCATTTT. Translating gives CASSLGQNQPQHF.

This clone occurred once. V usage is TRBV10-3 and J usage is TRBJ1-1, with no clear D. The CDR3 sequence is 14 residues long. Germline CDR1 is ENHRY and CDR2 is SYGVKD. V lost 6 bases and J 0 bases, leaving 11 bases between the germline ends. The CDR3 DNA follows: TGTGCCATCAGCCTTGGGGTTATGAACACTGAAGCTTTCTTT. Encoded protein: CAISLGVMNTEAFF.

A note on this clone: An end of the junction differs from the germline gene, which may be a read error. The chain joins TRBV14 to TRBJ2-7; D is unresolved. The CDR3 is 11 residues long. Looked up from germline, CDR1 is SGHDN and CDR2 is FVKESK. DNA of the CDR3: TGTGCCAGCAGCCACGGGTACGGGCAGTACTTC. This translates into CASSHGYGQYF.

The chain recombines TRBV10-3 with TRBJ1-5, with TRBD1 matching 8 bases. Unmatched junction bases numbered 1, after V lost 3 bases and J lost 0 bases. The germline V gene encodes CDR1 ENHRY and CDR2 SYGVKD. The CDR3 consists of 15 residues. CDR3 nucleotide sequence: TGTGCCATCAGTGAAGGACAGGGTAGCAATCAGCCCCAGCATTTT. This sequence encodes CAISEGQGSNQPQHF.

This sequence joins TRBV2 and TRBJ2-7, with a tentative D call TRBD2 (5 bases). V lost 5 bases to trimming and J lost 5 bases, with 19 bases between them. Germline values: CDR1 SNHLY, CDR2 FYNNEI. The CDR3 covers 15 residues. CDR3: CASSLARSASNEQYF. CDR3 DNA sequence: TGTGCCAGCAGTCTAGCTCGAAGTGCTAGCAACGAGCAGTACTTC.

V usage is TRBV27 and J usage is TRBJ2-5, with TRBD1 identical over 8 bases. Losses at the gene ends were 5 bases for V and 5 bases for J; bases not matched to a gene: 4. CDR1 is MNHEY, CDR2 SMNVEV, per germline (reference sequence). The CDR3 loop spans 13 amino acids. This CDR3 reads CASSQGAFETQYF. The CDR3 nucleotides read TGTGCCAGCAGTCAGGGGGCGTTTGAGACCCAGTACTTC.

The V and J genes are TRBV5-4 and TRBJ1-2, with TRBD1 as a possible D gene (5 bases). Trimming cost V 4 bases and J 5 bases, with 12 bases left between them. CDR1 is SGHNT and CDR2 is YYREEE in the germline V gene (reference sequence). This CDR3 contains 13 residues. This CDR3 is CASSRSGGYGYTF. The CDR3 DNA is TGTGCCAGCAGCCGGTCGGGGGGTTATGGCTACACCTTC.

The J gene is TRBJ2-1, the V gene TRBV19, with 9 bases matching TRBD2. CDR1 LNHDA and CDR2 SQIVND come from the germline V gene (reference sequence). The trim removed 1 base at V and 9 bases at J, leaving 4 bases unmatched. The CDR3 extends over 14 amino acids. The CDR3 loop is CASSIGLAVSEQFF. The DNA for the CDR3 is TGTGCCAGTAGTATAGGACTAGCGGTGAGTGAGCAGTTCTTC.

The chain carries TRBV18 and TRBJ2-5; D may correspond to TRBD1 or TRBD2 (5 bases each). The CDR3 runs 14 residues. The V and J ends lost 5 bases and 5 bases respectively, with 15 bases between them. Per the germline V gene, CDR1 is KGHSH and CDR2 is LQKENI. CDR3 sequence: CASSKGRAGETQYF. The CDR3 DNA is TGTGCCAGCTCAAAGGGACGTGCAGGGGAGACCCAGTACTTC.

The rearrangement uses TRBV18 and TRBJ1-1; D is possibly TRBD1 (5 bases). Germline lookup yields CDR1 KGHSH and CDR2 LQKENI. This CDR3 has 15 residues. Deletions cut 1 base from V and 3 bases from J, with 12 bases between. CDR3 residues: CASSPLLATDTEAFF. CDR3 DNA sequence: TGTGCCAGCTCACCACTTCTAGCGACAGACACTGAAGCTTTCTTT.

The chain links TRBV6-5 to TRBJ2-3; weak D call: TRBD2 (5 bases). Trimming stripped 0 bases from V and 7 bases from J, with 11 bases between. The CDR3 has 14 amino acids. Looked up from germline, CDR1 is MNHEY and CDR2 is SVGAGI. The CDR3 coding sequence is TGTGCCAGCAGTTACTCGAATCGGGATTATACGCAGTATTTT. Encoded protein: CASSYSNRDYTQYF.

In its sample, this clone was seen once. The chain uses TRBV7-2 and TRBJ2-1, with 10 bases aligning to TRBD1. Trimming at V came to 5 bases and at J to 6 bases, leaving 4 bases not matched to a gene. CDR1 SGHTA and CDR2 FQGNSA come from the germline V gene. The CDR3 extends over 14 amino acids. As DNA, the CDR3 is TGTGCCAGCAGCGACCGGACAGGGGGCAATGAGCAGTTCTTC. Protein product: CASSDRTGGNEQFF.

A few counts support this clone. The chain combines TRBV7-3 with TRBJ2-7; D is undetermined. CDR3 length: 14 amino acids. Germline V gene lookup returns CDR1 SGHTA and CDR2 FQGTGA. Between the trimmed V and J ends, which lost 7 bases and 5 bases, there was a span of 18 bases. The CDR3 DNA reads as TGTGCCAGCACCACCCCCCGCGACCGTAACGAGCAGTACTTC. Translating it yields CASTTPRDRNEQYF.

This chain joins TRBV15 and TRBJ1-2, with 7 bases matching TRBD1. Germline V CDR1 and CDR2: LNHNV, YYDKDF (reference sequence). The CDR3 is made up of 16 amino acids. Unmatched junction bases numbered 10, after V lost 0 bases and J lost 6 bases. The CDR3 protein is CATSRDYAGTEDGYTF. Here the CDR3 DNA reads TGTGCCACCAGCAGAGATTACGCCGGGACAGAGGATGGCTACACCTTC.

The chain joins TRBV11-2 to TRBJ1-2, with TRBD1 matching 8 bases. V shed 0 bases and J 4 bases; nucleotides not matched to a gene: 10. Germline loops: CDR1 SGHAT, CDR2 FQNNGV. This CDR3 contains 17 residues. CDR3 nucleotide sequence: TGTGCCAGCAGCTTAGAAGGAGACAGGGGTTGGATCTATGGCTACACCTTC. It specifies CASSLEGDRGWIYGYTF.

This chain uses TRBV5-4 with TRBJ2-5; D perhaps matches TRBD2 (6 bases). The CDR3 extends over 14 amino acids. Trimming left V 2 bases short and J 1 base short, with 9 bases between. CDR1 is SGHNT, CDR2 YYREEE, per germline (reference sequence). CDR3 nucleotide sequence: TGTGCCAGCAGCTTTAGCGGAGCCCAAGAGACCCAGTACTTC. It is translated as CASSFSGAQETQYF.